Listed here are 25 T cell receptor beta chains from one sample, sequenced in a study of Graves' ophthalmopathy and Graves' hyperthyroidism. Amplification of the TCR beta CDR3 regions used RNA transcripts (as template). RT-PCR in the first round used HTBI primers; a second-round multiplex PCR followed. TCRdb reprocessed the multiplex PCR reads with MiXCR, giving one entry per CDR3 protein. Of some 170,000 distinct CDR3 sequences in the sample, roughly 36% are singletons; the top ten hold about 8.2%. The sample comprised peripheral blood. The receptors were gathered from a man younger than 45 with Graves' ophthalmopathy.

The CDR3 loop reads CASSPWTSGKETQYF. CDR3 bases: TGTGCCAGCAGTCCCTGGACTAGCGGGAAAGAGACCCAGTACTTC. The chain recombines TRBV12-3 or TRBV12-4 with TRBJ2-5; 12 bases fit TRBD2. The CDR3 is 15 residues long. V gave up 5 bases and J gave up 3 bases; unmatched junction bases: 4.

This clonotype was picked up many times. The rearrangement uses TRBV12-3 or TRBV12-4 and TRBJ2-7, with D uncertain. V shed 3 bases and J shed 2 bases, with 11 bases lying between them. The CDR3 loop spans 14 amino acids. The CDR3 DNA is TGTGCCAGCAGTTTCGGACCGAGTCCCTACGAGCAGTACTTC. This encodes CASSFGPSPYEQYF.

Many counts were recorded for this clonotype. The V call is TRBV5-1, the J call TRBJ1-5; a weak D match, TRBD1 (6 bases). In germline, CDR1 is SGHRS, CDR2 YFSETQ. V was cut by 0 bases and J by 1 base, with 11 bases left in between. This CDR3 region has 16 residues. The CDR3 is CASSLEGGGSNQPQHF. The CDR3 coding sequence is TGCGCCAGCAGCTTGGAGGGGGGCGGAAGCAATCAGCCCCAGCATTTT.

The gene calls are TRBV20-1 and TRBJ2-5; 7 nucleotides agree with TRBD2. Per germline, CDR1 DFQATT and CDR2 SNEGSKA (reference sequence). Trimming took 5 bases from V and 2 from J; bases not matched to a gene: 8. This CDR3 has 14 amino acids. The CDR3 region is CSAAGAGLQETQYF. CDR3 DNA sequence: TGCAGTGCTGCGGGAGCGGGATTACAAGAGACCCAGTACTTC.

In its sample, this clonotype was seen many times. V usage is TRBV6-5 and J usage is TRBJ1-2; TRBD1 might be the D (6 bases). Germline loops: CDR1 MNHEY, CDR2 SVGAGI. The CDR3 has 14 amino acids. V shed 7 bases and J shed 8 bases, with 20 bases lying between them. The CDR3 sequence is CASKPDRGGYGYTF. For the CDR3, the DNA is TGTGCCAGCAAACCGGACAGAGGGGGATACGGCTACACCTTC.

This clonotype was seen just once. V is TRBV6-1 and J is TRBJ1-1; 8 nucleotides line up with TRBD1. Germline V gives CDR1 MNHNS, CDR2 SASEGT. This CDR3 contains 14 residues. The ends lost 0 bases at V and 10 bases at J; junction bases unmatched: 7. Here the CDR3 DNA reads TGTGCCAGCAGTGAAGCGCTTCAGGGGGCGGCAGCTTTCTTT. Translating gives CASSEALQGAAAFF.

This clonotype was found many times. The CDR3 nucleotides are TGTGCCAGCACCAAAATCGGGAGGTTAAATGGCTACACCTTC. It yields the protein CASTKIGRLNGYTF. V is TRBV6-2 or TRBV6-3 and J is TRBJ1-2, with no clear D. This CDR3 spans 14 amino acids. Trimming pared 7 bases from V and 6 bases from J, leaving 18 bases between. The germline gives CDR1 MNHEY, CDR2 SVGEGT.

This CDR3 reads CATQGFFGSGYTF. CDR3 nucleotides: TGTGCCACCCAAGGGTTTTTTGGAAGTGGCTACACCTTC. The V gene is TRBV6-2 or TRBV6-3, the J gene TRBJ1-2; D is unclear. The CDR3 loop spans 13 amino acids. Trimming left V 10 bases short and J 7 bases short, with 19 bases between. Germline loops: CDR1 MNHEY, CDR2 SVGEGT.

The gene calls are TRBV6-1 and TRBJ1-2; D unresolved. V lost 8 bases and J lost 2, with 9 bases in between. Germline-derived CDR1 and CDR2 are MNHNS and SASEGT. The CDR3 loop spans 12 amino acids. The CDR3 is CASGELNYGYTF. The CDR3 DNA reads TGTGCCAGCGGAGAACTAAACTATGGCTACACCTTC.

Ten or more counts support this clonotype. CDR3 in amino acids: CSAYRGETQYF. The CDR3 nucleotides are TGCAGCGCTTACAGGGGTGAGACCCAGTACTTC. The V and J genes are TRBV29-1 and TRBJ2-5, with 7 bases fitting TRBD1. Looked up from germline, CDR1 is SQVTM and CDR2 is ANQGSEA. The CDR3 runs 11 residues. J was trimmed by 5 bases and V by 7 bases; bases with no gene match: 4.

The rearrangement joins TRBV6-1 to TRBJ2-7, with D possibly being TRBD1 or TRBD2 (5 bases each). The V gene's germline CDR1 is MNHNS and CDR2 SASEGT. Between the trimmed V and J ends, which lost 2 bases and 6 bases, there was a span of 14 bases. The CDR3 spans 14 residues. The CDR3 loop is CASSESGPASEQYF. For the CDR3, the DNA is TGTGCCAGCAGTGAATCGGGGCCAGCCTCCGAGCAGTACTTC.

The V and J genes are TRBV6-1 and TRBJ2-7; 7 bases align to TRBD2. Germline CDR1 reads MNHNS; CDR2 reads SASEGT. The CDR3 spans 15 residues. V was clipped by 2 bases and J by 8 bases; unmatched bases: 12. CDR3 sequence: CASSETAGVMSKQYF. The CDR3 DNA is TGTGCCAGCAGTGAAACGGCGGGAGTAATGTCGAAGCAGTACTTC.

This clonotype has more than one count but fewer than ten. CDR3 residues: CASSDRVGYTF. In nucleotides, the CDR3 is TGTGCCAGCAGTGACAGGGTTGGCTACACCTTC. The rearrangement joins TRBV2 to TRBJ1-2; D perhaps matches TRBD1 (5 bases). Trimming removed 3 bases at V and 7 bases at J, with 6 bases between. Germline V gene data show CDR1 as SNHLY and CDR2 as FYNNEI. This CDR3 has 11 amino acids.

This clonotype was seen repeatedly, ten times or more. The rearrangement links TRBV12-5 to TRBJ2-2; D call uncertain. The CDR3 loop spans 15 amino acids. The V and J ends lost 3 bases and 6 bases respectively, with 14 bases between them. In germline, CDR1 is LGHNT, CDR2 FRNRAP. The chain's CDR3 is CASGLYHEVPGELFF. CDR3 bases: TGTGCTAGTGGTTTATATCACGAGGTCCCCGGGGAGCTGTTTTTT.

DNA for the CDR3: TGTGCCAGCAGTTTTCGGTACCCTTCGAGGGACGAGCAGTACTTC. Residues: CASSFRYPSRDEQYF. V usage is TRBV6-5 and J usage is TRBJ2-7; possibly TRBD2 for D (5 bases). Trimming removed 4 bases from V and 5 bases from J, with 18 bases in between. This CDR3 is 15 amino acids long. CDR1 and CDR2 from the germline V gene are MNHEY and SVGAGI.

This clonotype came up many times. V gene TRBV6-2 or TRBV6-3 combines with J gene TRBJ2-7; no reliable D call. In germline, CDR1 is MNHEY, CDR2 SVGEGT. There are 13 residues in the CDR3. V was cut by 5 bases and J by 5 bases, with 13 bases left in between. This CDR3 reads CASSRPGNHEQYF. DNA of the CDR3: TGTGCCAGCAGTCGACCCGGTAACCACGAGCAGTACTTC.

The chain couples TRBV4-2 to TRBJ1-2; weak D call: TRBD1 (6 bases). V lost 1 base to trimming and J lost 1 base, with 13 bases between them. Germline-derived CDR1 and CDR2 are LGHNA and YNFKEQ. CDR3 length: 16 amino acids. CDR3 nucleotide sequence: TGTGCCAGCAGCCAAGGGGAAGGGGGATATAACTATGGCTACACCTTC. Translating gives CASSQGEGGYNYGYTF.

V and J are TRBV19 and TRBJ1-1; the D is unclear. Trimming pared 3 bases from V and 1 base from J, leaving 21 bases between. The germline V gene encodes CDR1 LNHDA and CDR2 SQIVND (reference sequence). This CDR3 is built from 18 residues. CDR3 nucleotide sequence: TGTGCCAGTAGTATGAAGTTGGCGGACCGCTGGGAGAACACTGAAGCTTTCTTT. Protein product: CASSMKLADRWENTEAFF.

In this sample, this clonotype turned up once. The chain joins TRBV6-5 to TRBJ1-2; D unresolved. Germline loops: CDR1 MNHEY, CDR2 SVGAGI. Trimming stripped 2 bases from V and 6 bases from J, with 4 bases between. The CDR3 sequence is 11 residues long. The CDR3 DNA reads TGTGCCAGCAGTTACGCCGATGGCTACACCTTC. Translating gives CASSYADGYTF.

The chain joins TRBV12-3 or TRBV12-4 to TRBJ1-5; 7 nucleotides match TRBD1. The CDR3 has 15 amino acids. V dropped 6 bases and J dropped 6; count of bases not matched to a gene: 11. The CDR3 here is CASSFTGVGGQPQHF. The CDR3 DNA reads TGTGCCAGCAGCTTTACAGGGGTTGGCGGTCAGCCCCAGCATTTT.

Many counts were recorded for this clonotype. The chain joins TRBV12-5 to TRBJ1-6, with unresolved D. The V end was cut by 4 bases, the J end by 0 bases, with 10 bases between. Germline V CDR1 and CDR2: LGHNT, FRNRAP. The CDR3 spans 16 residues. CDR3 coding DNA: TGTGCTAGTGGTTCCCTGGGGAGCTCCTATAATTCACCCCTCCACTTT. Its protein is CASGSLGSSYNSPLHF.

This clonotype was counted many times. J is TRBJ1-1 and V is TRBV10-3; maybe TRBD1 (6 bases). Per the germline V gene, CDR1 is ENHRY and CDR2 is SYGVKD. V dropped 9 bases and J dropped 3 bases, with 17 bases sitting between them. CDR3 size: 14 residues. The CDR3 DNA follows: TGTGCCATAAACAGGGCTATGAGGGACACTGAAGCTTTCTTT. Translation: CAINRAMRDTEAFF.

This clonotype has ten or more counts. CDR3: CAISEWSNEQYF. CDR3 in DNA: TGTGCCATCAGTGAGTGGTCGAACGAGCAGTACTTC. V is TRBV10-3 and J is TRBJ2-7, with D unresolved. V lost 1 base and J lost 5, with 6 bases in between. CDR3 length: 12 amino acids. Germline CDR1 is ENHRY and CDR2 is SYGVKD.

The table lists this clonotype with many counts. The chain couples TRBV20-1 to TRBJ2-7, with D possibly matching TRBD2 (5 bases). The CDR3 loop spans 15 amino acids. Germline V gene lookup returns CDR1 DFQATT and CDR2 SNEGSKA (reference sequence). V lost 0 bases and J lost 2, with 14 bases in between. CDR3 region: CSARDPEGRAYEQYF. As DNA, the CDR3 is TGCAGTGCTAGAGATCCGGAAGGGAGAGCCTACGAGCAGTACTTC.

This clonotype was picked up many times. The V call is TRBV11-2, the J call TRBJ2-7; TRBD1 matches at 10 bases. The CDR3 has 13 residues. Germline CDR1 is SGHAT and CDR2 is FQNNGV. V gave up 5 bases and J gave up 5 bases; unmatched junction bases: 3. CDR3 in amino acids: CASSAGTGDEQYF. CDR3 coding DNA: TGTGCCAGCAGCGCCGGGACAGGGGACGAGCAGTACTTC.